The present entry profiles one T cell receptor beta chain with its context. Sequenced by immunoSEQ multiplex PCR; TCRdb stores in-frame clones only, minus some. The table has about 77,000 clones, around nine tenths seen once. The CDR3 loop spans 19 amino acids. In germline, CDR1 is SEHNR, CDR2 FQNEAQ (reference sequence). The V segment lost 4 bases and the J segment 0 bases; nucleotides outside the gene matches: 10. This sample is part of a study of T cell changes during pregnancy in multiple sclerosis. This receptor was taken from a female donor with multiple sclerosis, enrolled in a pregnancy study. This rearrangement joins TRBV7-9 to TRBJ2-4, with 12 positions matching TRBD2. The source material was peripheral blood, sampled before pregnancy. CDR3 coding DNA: TGTGCCAGCAGCTCCCGACTAGCGGGGGACCCTTTAGCCAAAAACATTCAGTACTTC. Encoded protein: CASSSRLAGDPLAKNIQYF. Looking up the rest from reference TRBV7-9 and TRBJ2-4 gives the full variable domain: DTGVSQNPRHKITKRGQNVTFRCDPISEHNRLYWYRQTLGQGPEFLTYFQNEAQLEKSRLLSDRFSAERPKGSFSTLEIQRTEQGDSAMYLCASSSRLAGDPLAKNIQYFGAGTRLSVL.